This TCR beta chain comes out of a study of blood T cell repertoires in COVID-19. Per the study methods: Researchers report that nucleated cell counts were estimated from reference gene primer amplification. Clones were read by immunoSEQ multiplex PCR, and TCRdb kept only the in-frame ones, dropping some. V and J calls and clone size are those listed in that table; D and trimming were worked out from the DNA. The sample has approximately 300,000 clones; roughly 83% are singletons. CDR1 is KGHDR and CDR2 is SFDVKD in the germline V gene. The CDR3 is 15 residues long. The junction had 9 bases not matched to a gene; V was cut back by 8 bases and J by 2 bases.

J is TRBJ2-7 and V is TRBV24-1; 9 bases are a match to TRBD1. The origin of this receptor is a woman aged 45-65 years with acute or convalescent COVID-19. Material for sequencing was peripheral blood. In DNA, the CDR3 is TGTGCCACCAAGGGATTCCGGGACAGGGCCTACGAGCAGTACTTC. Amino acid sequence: CATKGFRDRAYEQYF.